The next 28 T cell receptor beta chains were all read from a single sample in a study of siplizumab effects on memory and regulatory T cells (dated by TCRdb to 2018 to 2020). To prepare the library, the immunoSEQ multiplex PCR assay was applied. As stored in TCRdb, this immuneACCESS dataset retains in-frame rearrangements with V and J assigned. A fraction of the clones does not appear; measured against another copy, unresolved V genes explain less than half of the discrepancy, and the remainder lacks a known reason. For this sample there are 100,000 or so clones; around 94% appear just once. The ten largest clonotypes hold roughly 0.6% of the sample. The specimen was Tregs sorted from blood. The receptors were sampled from a human donor in good health.

J is TRBJ2-2 and V is TRBV29-1, with D perhaps being TRBD1 or TRBD2 (5 bases each). The germline CDR1 and CDR2 sequences are SQVTM and ANQGSEA. CDR3 size: 16 residues. The V gene lost 7 bases and the J gene lost 1 base, with 19 bases spanning the gap. The CDR3 sequence: CSAHDPGPENTGELFF. DNA of the CDR3: TGCAGCGCCCATGACCCGGGACCCGAGAACACCGGGGAGCTGTTTTTT.

The chain is built from TRBV10-1 and TRBJ2-3, with a possible D match to TRBD2 (6 bases). The germline V gene has CDR1 WNHNN and CDR2 SYGVQD (reference sequence). The V end lost 0 bases, the J end lost 4 bases, and 17 bases lay between the germline ends. The CDR3 totals 17 residues. In DNA form, the CDR3 reads TGCGCCAGCAGTGAGTCGAATTGGGGGGAGAGGGCAGATACGCAGTATTTT. It encodes CASSESNWGERADTQYF.

The V call is TRBV28, the J call TRBJ1-5, with D unclear. Germline CDR1 reads MDHEN; CDR2 reads SYDVKM. The CDR3 runs 17 residues. Trimming shortened V by 6 bases and J by 0 bases, and 18 bases separated the two germline ends. CDR3 amino acids: CASSRAVGSYSNQPQHF. CDR3 nucleotide sequence: TGTGCCAGCAGCCGAGCCGTCGGGTCATATAGCAATCAGCCCCAGCATTTT.

J is TRBJ1-1 and V is TRBV6-5; D is unresolved. V gave up 2 bases and J gave up 6 bases, with 16 bases separating them. Germline V gene data show CDR1 as MNHEY and CDR2 as SVGAGI. The CDR3 totals 15 residues. CDR3 coding DNA: TGTGCCAGCAGTTACAATCCGGGCGTGGGTTCTGAAGCTTTCTTT. Protein: CASSYNPGVGSEAFF.

The chain couples TRBV19 to TRBJ1-5; 10 bases agree with TRBD1. V lost 9 bases and J lost 5; bases outside the gene matches: 4. Germline V lookup: CDR1 LNHDA, CDR2 SQIVND (reference sequence). The CDR3 runs to 13 residues. CDR3 region: CASWTGGYQPQHF. The CDR3 DNA follows: TGTGCCAGCTGGACAGGGGGGTATCAGCCCCAGCATTTT.

CDR3 sequence reads: CAWTGGGSEKLFF. In DNA, the CDR3 is TGTGCCTGGACGGGGGGGGGTAGTGAAAAACTGTTTTTT. The chain recombines TRBV30 with TRBJ1-4; D is perhaps TRBD1 (5 bases). This CDR3 has 13 residues. Looked up from germline, CDR1 is GTSNPN and CDR2 is SVGIG (reference sequence). V dropped 4 bases and J dropped 7 bases, with 13 bases sitting between them.

This sequence joins TRBV28 and TRBJ2-1; D is perhaps TRBD1 (7 bases). The CDR3 length is 15 residues. The V and J ends lost 5 bases and 10 bases respectively, with 21 bases between them. CDR1 and CDR2 (germline): MDHEN, SYDVKM. CDR3 sequence reads: CASSPGGQPYQEQFF. CDR3 nucleotide sequence: TGTGCCAGCAGTCCAGGGGGGCAGCCTTACCAGGAGCAGTTCTTC.

The J gene is TRBJ1-2, the V gene TRBV5-1; no firm D call. CDR1 SGHRS and CDR2 YFSETQ come from the germline V gene. Trimming cost V 1 base and J 1 base, with 11 bases left between them. There are 15 residues in the CDR3. CDR3 sequence reads: CASSLLSGINYGYTF. DNA of the CDR3: TGCGCCAGCAGCTTGCTTTCCGGCATTAACTATGGCTACACCTTC. The full variable domain, completed using reference TRBV5-1 and TRBJ1-2, is KAGVTQTPRYLIKTRGQQVTLSCSPISGHRSVSWYQQTPGQGLQFLFEYFSETQRNKGNFPGRFSGRQFSNSRSEMNVSTLELGDSALYLCASSLLSGINYGYTFGSGTRLTVV.

The CDR3 sequence is CASSFTGIYGYTF. DNA for the CDR3: TGTGCCAGCAGTTTTACAGGGATTTATGGCTACACCTTC. This rearrangement joins TRBV28 to TRBJ1-2, with TRBD1 as a possible D gene (6 bases). CDR1 is MDHEN and CDR2 is SYDVKM in the germline V gene. The CDR3 covers 13 residues. The ends were cut back, 3 bases at V and 5 bases at J, with 10 bases in the middle.

This chain uses TRBV29-1 with TRBJ1-3; D not certain. Trimming took 4 bases from V and 0 from J, leaving 10 bases between them. This CDR3 is built from 14 residues. CDR1 and CDR2 from the germline V gene are SQVTM and ANQGSEA. CDR3 sequence reads: CSVAVPASGNTIYF. The CDR3 nucleotides are TGCAGCGTTGCCGTCCCGGCCTCTGGAAACACCATATATTTT.

The chain links TRBV27 to TRBJ1-3; D is unclear. Between the trimmed V and J ends, which lost 5 bases and 0 bases, there was a span of 14 bases. The CDR3 is made up of 16 amino acids. Germline CDR1 is MNHEY and CDR2 is SMNVEV (reference sequence). The CDR3 coding sequence is TGTGCCAGCAGTCTACACCCAGGATTCTCTGGAAACACCATATATTTT. It codes for CASSLHPGFSGNTIYF.

The chain carries TRBV11-3 and TRBJ2-3; the D is unclear. CDR1 is SGHNT, CDR2 YENEEA, per germline. The CDR3 contains 14 residues. The V gene lost 1 base and the J gene lost 5 bases, with 10 bases spanning the gap. CDR3 DNA: TGTGCCAGCAGCTTAGGACAAACGAGAGATACGCAGTATTTT. Translation: CASSLGQTRDTQYF.

V is TRBV18 and J is TRBJ2-5, with D possibly being TRBD1 or TRBD2 (5 bases each). With 4 bases removed from V and 10 bases from J, the gap between germline ends came to 10 bases. The length of the CDR3 is 11 residues. CDR1 KGHSH and CDR2 LQKENI come from the germline V gene. CDR3 residues: CASSLRDHQYF. The CDR3 bases are TGTGCCAGCTCACTCCGGGACCACCAGTACTTC.

In DNA, the CDR3 is TGTGCCTGGAGTGTTCTAGGGCACGTTGGGGATGAGCAGTTCTTC. Translating it yields CAWSVLGHVGDEQFF. The genes are TRBV30 and TRBJ2-1; D call uncertain. There are 15 residues in the CDR3. Trimming took off 0 bases at V and 8 bases at J, with 17 bases between the two ends. The germline CDR1 and CDR2 sequences are GTSNPN and SVGIG (reference sequence).

The rearrangement uses TRBV28 and TRBJ1-2; D is undetermined. Trimming left V 1 base short and J 0 bases short, with 6 bases between. CDR3 size: 14 residues. The germline V gene has CDR1 MDHEN and CDR2 SYDVKM. As DNA, the CDR3 is TGTGCCAGCAGTTTATCCCGGGCTAACTATGGCTACACCTTC. Its protein product is CASSLSRANYGYTF.

V usage is TRBV5-1 and J usage is TRBJ1-1; TRBD1 matches 10 bases. The CDR3 is 13 residues long. The J segment lost 11 bases and the V segment lost 2 bases, leaving 6 bases of the junction unmatched. Germline CDR1 reads SGHRS; CDR2 reads YFSETQ. The CDR3 DNA reads as TGCGCCAGCAGCTTACGGGACAGGGGACGGGCTTTCTTT. Its translation: CASSLRDRGRAFF.

J is TRBJ2-6 and V is TRBV6-5; D is uncertain. Looked up from germline, CDR1 is MNHEY and CDR2 is SVGAGI. CDR3 length: 14 amino acids. V lost 5 bases and J 4 bases, leaving 9 bases between the germline ends. Written as DNA, the CDR3 is TGTGCCAGCAGTAACAGTGGAGGGGCCAACGTCCTGACTTTC. Translated: CASSNSGGANVLTF.

The chain has TRBV5-1 and TRBJ1-2; D may be TRBD1 (6 bases). The CDR3 runs 15 residues. Germline CDR1 reads SGHRS; CDR2 reads YFSETQ. V dropped 6 bases and J dropped 7 bases, with 22 bases sitting between them. The CDR3: CASKEGEASWSGYTF. For the CDR3, the DNA is TGCGCCAGCAAAGAGGGGGAGGCTTCGTGGAGTGGCTACACCTTC.

This chain joins TRBV19 and TRBJ1-5; a weak D match, TRBD1 (5 bases). The CDR3 consists of 14 residues. Germline loops: CDR1 LNHDA, CDR2 SQIVND (reference sequence). V was pared by 11 bases and J by 0 bases, with 14 bases between. The CDR3 protein is CAFVWGNSNQPQHF. CDR3 DNA: TGTGCCTTCGTGTGGGGGAATAGCAATCAGCCCCAGCATTTT.

V and J are TRBV30 and TRBJ1-4, with D maybe TRBD1 (6 bases). The CDR3 loop spans 14 amino acids. Between the trimmed V and J ends, which lost 6 bases and 6 bases, there was a span of 17 bases. Germline lookup yields CDR1 GTSNPN and CDR2 SVGIG (reference sequence). CDR3 amino acids: CACPWEGGYEKLFF. The CDR3 DNA reads as TGTGCCTGCCCTTGGGAAGGGGGGTATGAAAAACTGTTTTTT.

This clone has a single count. The chain uses TRBV7-3 and TRBJ2-3; D unresolved. Germline CDR1 reads SGHTA; CDR2 reads FQGTGA. The CDR3 sequence is 15 residues long. V was clipped by 2 bases and J by 2 bases, with 11 bases between them. The CDR3 sequence: CASSLASLITDTQYF. DNA of the CDR3: TGTGCCAGCAGCTTAGCAAGCCTGATCACAGATACGCAGTATTTT.

A single count supports this clone. V and J are TRBV5-1 and TRBJ2-3, with 9 nucleotides matching TRBD1. This CDR3 comprises 15 residues. Germline assignment: CDR1 SGHRS and CDR2 YFSETQ. The trim removed 2 bases at V and 5 bases at J, leaving 6 bases unmatched. In nucleotides, the CDR3 is TGCGCCAGCAGCTTACAGGGGGCCTCTGGAGATACGCAGTATTTT. Its protein product is CASSLQGASGDTQYF. Full variable domain (remainder filled in from reference TRBV5-1 and TRBJ2-3): KAGVTQTPRYLIKTRGQQVTLSCSPISGHRSVSWYQQTPGQGLQFLFEYFSETQRNKGNFPGRFSGRQFSNSRSEMNVSTLELGDSALYLCASSLQGASGDTQYFGPGTRLTVL.

A remark on this clone: Compared with germline, one end of the junction differs, possibly owing to a read error. The genes are TRBV7-9 and TRBJ2-1, with D possibly matching TRBD1 (6 bases). Germline V gene data show CDR1 as SEHNR and CDR2 as FQNEAQ (reference sequence). The CDR3 totals 13 residues. This CDR3 reads CASSLKTGPVGIF. The CDR3 bases are TGTGCCAGCAGCTTAAAGACAGGACCCGTCGGAATCTTC. Full variable domain (remainder filled in from reference TRBV7-9 and TRBJ2-1): DTGVSQNPRHKITKRGQNVTFRCDPISEHNRLYWYRQTLGQGPEFLTYFQNEAQLEKSRLLSDRFSAERPKGSFSTLEIQRTEQGDSAMYLCASSLKTGPVGIFGPGTRLTVL.

The chain uses TRBV27 and TRBJ1-2; the D is unclear. The V and J ends lost 6 bases and 4 bases respectively, with 18 bases between them. This CDR3 comprises 15 residues. Germline CDR1 reads MNHEY; CDR2 reads SMNVEV (reference sequence). This CDR3 is CASRKVDRTFYGYTF. The CDR3 DNA reads as TGTGCCAGCAGAAAGGTGGACCGGACCTTCTATGGCTACACCTTC.

This clone has only a few counts. The V and J genes are TRBV6-5 and TRBJ1-1; D possibly corresponds to TRBD1 (5 bases). Per germline, CDR1 MNHEY and CDR2 SVGAGI. The CDR3 loop spans 14 amino acids. Trimming stripped 7 bases from V and 14 bases from J, with 26 bases between. The CDR3 DNA reads TGTGCCAGCAAGCCCTGGGGGACTCTCCCTCGAGTCTTCTTT. Its translation: CASKPWGTLPRVFF.

The chain employs TRBV27 and TRBJ2-7, with 15 nucleotides matching TRBD2. Germline assignment: CDR1 MNHEY and CDR2 SMNVEV (reference sequence). The CDR3 runs 19 residues. J was trimmed by 4 bases and V by 1 base; bases with no gene match: 11. The CDR3 sequence is CASSLWAGTSGRNIYEQYF. DNA of the CDR3: TGTGCCAGCAGTTTATGGGCCGGGACTAGCGGGAGGAATATTTACGAGCAGTACTTC.

The chain combines TRBV27 with TRBJ2-7; no reliable D call. The ends were cut back, 3 bases at V and 2 bases at J, with 14 bases in the middle. The CDR3 has 15 residues. CDR1 is MNHEY, CDR2 SMNVEV, per germline (reference sequence). The chain's CDR3 is CASSFRPVTTYEQYF. CDR3 bases: TGTGCCAGCAGTTTTCGCCCCGTCACGACCTACGAGCAGTACTTC.

The chain recombines TRBV6-6 with TRBJ2-1; TRBD2 agrees at 7 bases. J was trimmed by 4 bases and V by 2 bases; bases with no gene match: 8. This CDR3 spans 16 amino acids. The germline V gene has CDR1 MNHNY and CDR2 SVGAGI (reference sequence). The CDR3 DNA sequence: TGTGCCAGCAGTTACGGTAGGCGGGACTATTACAATGAGCAGTTCTTC. Its protein is CASSYGRRDYYNEQFF.